The 3 T cell receptor beta chains given below trace back to one sample, sequenced in a study of T cell changes during pregnancy in multiple sclerosis. The protocol was immunoSEQ multiplex PCR, while the TCRdb copy is restricted to in-frame clones and leaves out a portion. The repertoire has about 48,000 clones, approximately 92% of them found once; the top ten carry over 0.85%. The specimen comprised CD4+ T cells from peripheral blood mononuclear cells, sampled in the second trimester of pregnancy. These receptors all come from a female donor in good health, enrolled as a control in a pregnancy study.

The V call is TRBV19, the J call TRBJ1-6; a possible D gene is TRBD1 (6 bases). Looked up from germline, CDR1 is LNHDA and CDR2 is SQIVND (reference sequence). The V end lost 6 bases, the J end lost 5 bases, and 11 bases lay between the germline ends. This CDR3 is built from 14 residues. Here the CDR3 DNA reads TGTGCCAGTAGAAGGCAGGGGAATAATTCACCCCTCCACTTT. Translation: CASRRQGNNSPLHF.

The CDR3 reads CASSLVGQRLAGRETQYF. The CDR3 DNA reads TGTGCCAGCAGCTTAGTGGGCCAAAGACTAGCGGGGAGGGAGACCCAGTACTTC. The V call is TRBV7-2, the J call TRBJ2-5; TRBD2 matches 11 bases. With V trimmed by 1 base and J by 5 bases, 12 bases remained unmatched. This CDR3 is built from 18 residues. Germline CDR1 SGHTA, CDR2 FQGNSA.

The J gene is TRBJ2-3, the V gene TRBV2; D is ambiguous. V was clipped by 2 bases and J by 2 bases, with 8 bases between them. Per the germline V gene, CDR1 is SNHLY and CDR2 is FYNNEI. This CDR3 is 14 amino acids long. Here the CDR3 reads CASSEIQITDTQYF. The CDR3 nucleotides read TGTGCCAGCAGTGAAATACAGATCACAGATACGCAGTATTTT.